This record concerns one T cell receptor (beta chain) sequence. TCRdb re-called the RT-PCR reads through MiXCR, storing one row per CDR3 protein. The data hold more than 600,000 distinct CDR3 sequences, with approximately 15% observed a single time. Trimming cost V 3 bases and J 5 bases; bases outside gene matches: 8. CDR3 length: 16 residues. The germline V gene encodes CDR1 MGHRA and CDR2 YSYEKL. Sequencing was performed on memory CD4+ T cells from blood. The chain combines TRBV4-1 with TRBJ2-1, with TRBD2 matching over 9 bases. This clonotype was obtained from a female donor in good health, serving as a healthy control. CDR3 coding DNA: TGCGCCAGCAGCCACGCGGGACTAGCAAACGACAATGAGCAGTTCTTC. This translates into CASSHAGLANDNEQFF.